This T cell receptor beta chain was recovered during a study of radiotherapy plus CTLA-4 blockade in lung cancer (dated by TCRdb to the late 2010s). Looking at the study overall: Objective responses occurred in 18% of enrolled patients, and roughly 30% achieved disease control. Overall results and qualifications from the work: Increased serum interferon-beta after radiation, together with early dynamic changes in blood T cell clones, were reported to be the strongest predictors of response. TCR clones derived from tumors expanded in peripheral blood after treatment with radiotherapy and ipilimumab.

Library preparation employed the immunoSEQ multiplex PCR assay. TCRdb obtained this table from immuneACCESS and retained in-frame rearrangements with V and J assigned. These tables miss some clones; where compared with another copy, unresolved V genes account for less than half of the shortfall, and the remainder is unexplained. For this sample the table gives tens of thousands of clones, of which 70% to 75% were detected only once. Of the sample, 3% to 4% falls within the top ten clones. Points on this clone: Its antigen remains undetermined. No much larger clone exists at a distance of one base, and base qualities are not known.

The study tested focal radiation therapy combined with CTLA-4 blockade (ipilimumab) in patients with chemo-refractory metastatic non-small-cell lung cancer. In the germline V gene, CDR1 corresponds to SGHTA and CDR2 to FQGNSA. The CDR3 holds 14 amino acids from the cysteine to the phenylalanine. Only the CDR3 portion is preserved as DNA: 42 bases, with reading frame beginning at the first base. V gives up 5 bases and J gives up 3 bases, and the segment between their germline ends measures 14 bases. The input for sequencing was peripheral blood, taken from a patient treated with radiotherapy plus ipilimumab. This TCR derives from a human donor with non-small cell lung cancer who had a complete response to radiotherapy plus ipilimumab. The sequence is built from TRBV7-2 and TRBJ2-7, and perhaps TRBD1 as D gene, on 6 matching bases. The CDR3 loop reads CASSPGPDSYEQYF. The DNA sequence is TGTGCCAGCAGCCCGGGACCGGACAGCTACGAGCAGTACTTC.